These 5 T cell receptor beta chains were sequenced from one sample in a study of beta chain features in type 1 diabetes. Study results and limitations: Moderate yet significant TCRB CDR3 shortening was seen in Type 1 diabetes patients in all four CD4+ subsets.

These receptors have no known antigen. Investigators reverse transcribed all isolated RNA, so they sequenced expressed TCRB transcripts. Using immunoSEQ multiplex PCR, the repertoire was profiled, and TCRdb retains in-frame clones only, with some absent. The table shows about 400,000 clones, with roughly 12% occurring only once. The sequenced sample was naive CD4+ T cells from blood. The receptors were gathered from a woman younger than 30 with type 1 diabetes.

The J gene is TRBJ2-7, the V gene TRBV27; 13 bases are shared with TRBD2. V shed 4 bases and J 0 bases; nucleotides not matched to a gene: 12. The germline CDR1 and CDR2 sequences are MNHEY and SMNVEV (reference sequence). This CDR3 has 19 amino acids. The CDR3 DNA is TGTGCCAGCAGTTCCCTACTAGCGGGAGGGCTAAGGAGCTCCTACGAGCAGTACTTC. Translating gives CASSSLLAGGLRSSYEQYF.

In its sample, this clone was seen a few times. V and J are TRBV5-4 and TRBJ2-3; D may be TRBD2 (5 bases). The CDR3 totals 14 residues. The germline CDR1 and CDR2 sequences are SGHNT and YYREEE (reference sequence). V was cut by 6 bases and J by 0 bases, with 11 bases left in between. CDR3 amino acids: CASKGGPSTDTQYF. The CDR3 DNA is TGTGCCAGCAAAGGAGGCCCTAGCACAGATACGCAGTATTTT.

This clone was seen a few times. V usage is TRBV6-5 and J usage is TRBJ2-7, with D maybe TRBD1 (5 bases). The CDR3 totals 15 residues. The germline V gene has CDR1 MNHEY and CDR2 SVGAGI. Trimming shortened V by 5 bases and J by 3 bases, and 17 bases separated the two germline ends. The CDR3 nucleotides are TGTGCCAGCAGTCCCTCCCGGCAGGGCGGCTACGAGCAGTACTTC. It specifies CASSPSRQGGYEQYF.

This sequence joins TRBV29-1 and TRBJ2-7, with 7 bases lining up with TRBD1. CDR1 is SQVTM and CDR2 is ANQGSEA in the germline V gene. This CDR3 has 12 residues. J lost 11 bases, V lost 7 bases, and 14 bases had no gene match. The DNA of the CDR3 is TGCAGCGATAAGACAGGGACCACTACGGAGTACTTC. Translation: CSDKTGTTTEYF.

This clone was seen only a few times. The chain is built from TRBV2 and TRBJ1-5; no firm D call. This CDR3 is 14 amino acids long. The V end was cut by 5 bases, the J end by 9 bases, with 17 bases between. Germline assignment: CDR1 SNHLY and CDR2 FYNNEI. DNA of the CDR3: TGTGCCAGCAGTCTCGAGGGCTCGGGCTCGCCCCAGCATTTT. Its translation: CASSLEGSGSPQHF.